This TCR beta chain is from a study of blood T cell repertoires in COVID-19. Study-level background: Samples came from the United States, Italy and Spain, spanning acute and convalescent COVID-19. Nucleic acid was either cDNA or gDNA, and it came from T cells, B-cell-depleted T cells, or PBMCs.

Germline V gene data show CDR1 as SEHNR and CDR2 as FQNEAQ (reference sequence). The CDR3 loop spans 13 amino acids. V shed 4 bases and J shed 4 bases, with 9 bases lying between them. As originally analysed: Counts of nucleated cells, estimated from reference gene primer amplification, were obtained. Generated by immunoSEQ multiplex PCR, the TCRdb table keeps only in-frame clones and is missing some. V, J and clone size derive from that table, while D and trimming were established from the DNA sequence. This sample has roughly 42,000 clones, with roughly nine tenths found just once. The TCR comes from a man aged 25-45 years with active or convalescent COVID-19. Material: peripheral blood. This rearrangement joins TRBV7-9 to TRBJ2-3; D may be TRBD2 (6 bases). Here the CDR3 DNA reads TGTGCCAGCAGCTCGGGACTGCCAGATACGCAGTATTTT. Its translation: CASSSGLPDTQYF.